The clone carrying this TCR beta chain occurred a few times. Its specificity is not known. V lost 6 bases, J lost 5 bases, and 6 bases stayed unmatched. The CDR3 loop spans 14 amino acids. In germline, CDR1 is SNHLY, CDR2 FYNNEI. This sample is drawn from a study of T cells in Graves' hyperthyroidism and ophthalmopathy. The study excluded patients with uncontrolled infection, other autoimmune disease, pregnancy or lactation. Thyroid ultrasound and orbital computed tomography, with clinical symptoms and serum thyroxine and TRAb, informed diagnoses. Using RNA transcripts as the source, TCR beta CDR3 regions were amplified. The HTBI primer set was used in a first-round RT-PCR of the TCR CDR3. TCRdb analysed the multiplex PCR reads with MiXCR anew, one entry per CDR3 protein. In the table there are around 700,000 distinct CDR3 sequences, approximately 40% of which are singletons. Broader study findings: Blood also held most thyroid clonotypes expanded beyond 0.001.

The chain joins TRBV2 to TRBJ1-5; 8 bases match TRBD1. Sample: blood. The receptor's source is a middle-aged woman with Graves' hyperthyroidism. The CDR3 region has the DNA TGTGCCAGCAGCCCGACAGGGGATTATCAGCCCCAGCATTTT. Protein: CASSPTGDYQPQHF.